These T cell receptor beta chains were read from a single sample in a study of control samples from healthy donors and cancer patients. TCRdb keeps only in-frame clones here, not all; method: immunoSEQ multiplex PCR. The table shows over 150,000 clones, with under 96% occurring only once. Input material: blood. The receptors come from a young woman in good health. Both conserved end residues are part of each CDR3. A D gene is named only where the DNA matches it firmly. A clone size is listed for some rows: how often the clone was seen (once, few, many), or a class if it is expanded.

TRBJ2-3	TRBV5-1	-	TRBD2	TGCGCCAGCAGCTTGGCCCTTACTAGCGGGAGCACAGATACGCAGTATTTT	CASSLALTSGSTDTQYF
TRBJ1-6	TRBV6-5	once	-	TGTGCCAGCAGCTCAAGGGGGTCACCCCTCCACTTT	CASSSRGSPLHF
TRBJ2-7	TRBV7-9	-	TRBD1	TGTGCCAGCAGCTCCCGGGACAGGGGGTACGAGCAGTACTTC	CASSSRDRGYEQYF
TRBJ1-1	TRBV7-9	-	TRBD1	TGTGCCAGCAGCTTAAGGGACTTCAGGGGGACGAACACTGAAGCTTTCTTT	CASSLRDFRGTNTEAFF
TRBJ1-2	TRBV9	-	-	TGTGCCAGCAGCGTAGACCCAGGGGCCGTTGCCTATGGCTACACCTTC	CASSVDPGAVAYGYTF
TRBJ1-4	TRBV20-1	-	-	TGCAGTGCTAGGGTCGGTTCTCTGTTTTTT	CSARVGSLFF
TRBJ2-1	TRBV4-2	-	TRBD2	TGTGCCAGCAGCCAAGACCCTAGCGGGGATTACAATGAGCAGTTCTTC	CASSQDPSGDYNEQFF
TRBJ2-7	TRBV9	-	-	TGTGCCAGCAGCGTAGGGGGCTACGAGCAGTACTTC	CASSVGGYEQYF
TRBJ1-5	TRBV5-1	-	-	TGCGCCAGCAGCTTGCGTGTTCTGGGGCAGTATCAGCCCCAGCATTTT	CASSLRVLGQYQPQHF
TRBJ2-1	TRBV27	-	TRBD2	TGTGCCAGCACCTCCGGGACTAGCGGGAGGGCCGGTGAGCAGTTCTTC	CASTSGTSGRAGEQFF
TRBJ2-2	TRBV28	-	TRBD1	TGTGCCAGCACCCAACAGGGGCCCAGGTCTTTCGGGGAGCTGTTTTTT	CASTQQGPRSFGELFF
TRBJ2-2	TRBV12-3/TRBV12-4	-	TRBD1	TGTGCCAGCAAAGACAGGGTGCCCGGGGAGCTGTTTTTT	CASKDRVPGELFF
TRBJ2-7	TRBV6-5	-	-	TGTGCCAGCAGAGCCACCCACGAGCAGTACTTC	CASRATHEQYF
TRBJ1-4	TRBV27	-	-	TGCGCCAGCAGTTTACGGGAGACCAATGAAAAACTGTTTTTT	CASSLRETNEKLFF
TRBJ1-6	TRBV6-5	-	-	TGTGCCAGCAGTTACGGGGGAGTGGACCTTCTTCCCCTCCACTTT	CASSYGGVDLLPLHF
TRBJ1-5	TRBV2	once	-	TGTGCCAGTAGGGAGGGCGGGGCTAGCAATCAGCCCCAGCATTTT	CASREGGASNQPQHF
TRBJ1-5	TRBV13	-	-	TGTGCCAGCAGCTTTCTCCAGGGAGATCAGCCCCAGCATTTT	CASSFLQGDQPQHF
TRBJ1-2	TRBV7-2	-	-	TGTGCCAGCAGCTTAGACATTAACTATGGCTACACCTTC	CASSLDINYGYTF
TRBJ2-7	TRBV6-2/TRBV6-3	-	-	TGTGCCAGCAGTTACTCGCTAGTAACCTACGAGCAGTACTTC	CASSYSLVTYEQYF
TRBJ2-6	TRBV21-1	-	-	TGTGCCAGCAGCCTACGGCGGGACCATGACTCTGGGGCCAACGTCCTGACTTTC	CASSLRRDHDSGANVLTF
TRBJ1-2	TRBV2	-	-	TGTGCCAGCTCCTTGGCCCCCCTACATGGCTACACCTTC	CASSLAPLHGYTF
TRBJ1-2	TRBV6-6	-	-	TGTGCCAGCAGCCTGACACCTAACTATGGCTACACCTTC	CASSLTPNYGYTF
TRBJ2-7	TRBV5-6	once	TRBD1	TGTGCCAGCAGCCCGGGGCCAGGGGGCGACTACGAGCAGTACTTC	CASSPGPGGDYEQYF
TRBJ1-2	TRBV25-1	-	-	TGTGCCAGCAGTGAATCCGGTGGCTACACCTTC	CASSESGGYTF
TRBJ2-3	TRBV6-4	few	TRBD2	TGTGCCAGCAGTGAGGGCGGGGGGGCCTCCGCAGATACGCAGTATTTT	CASSEGGGASADTQYF
TRBJ1-5	TRBV28	once	TRBD1	TGTGCCAGCAGTTCCCGGGGGACAGGGTCTAGTCAGCCCCAGCATTTT	CASSSRGTGSSQPQHF
TRBJ1-2	TRBV2	-	TRBD1	TGTGCCAGCAGTGCTTTAGGACAGGCTAGCTATGGCTACACCTTC	CASSALGQASYGYTF
TRBJ2-1	TRBV7-9	-	-	TGTGCCAGCAGCTTAGCGTTGGGGGTCTCCTACAATGAGCAGTTCTTC	CASSLALGVSYNEQFF
TRBJ2-6	TRBV30	-	TRBD2	TGTGCCTGGAGTGTACTTCTGGGGGGGACGGCCAACGTCCTGACTTTC	CAWSVLLGGTANVLTF
TRBJ2-1	TRBV4-2	few	-	TGTGCCAGCAGCCAGAGACTCAGCTCCTACAATGAGCAGTTCTTC	CASSQRLSSYNEQFF
TRBJ2-5	TRBV5-1	-	-	TGCGCCAGCAGCTTTACAGGGCCGGAGACCCAGTACTTC	CASSFTGPETQYF
TRBJ1-2	TRBV10-3	-	-	TGTGCCATCAGTGAGTCAGGGGACTATGGCTACACCTTC	CAISESGDYGYTF
TRBJ2-1	TRBV12-3/TRBV12-4	-	-	TGTGCCAGCAGTTCAGGGACCTACAATGAGCAGTTCTTC	CASSSGTYNEQFF
TRBJ1-4	TRBV5-1	-	-	TGCGCCAGCAGCTTATCAAACAGCGAAAAACTGTTTTTT	CASSLSNSEKLFF
TRBJ1-1	TRBV28	-	-	TGTGCCAGCAGCACAGACAGGTTGAACACTGAAGCTTTCTTT	CASSTDRLNTEAFF
TRBJ1-5	TRBV6-1	-	TRBD1	TGTGCCAGCAGTGAAACAGGGGACCAGCCCCAGCATTTT	CASSETGDQPQHF
TRBJ1-4	TRBV9	-	-	TGTGCCAGCAGCGTAGACCCCCAGGGGATGGTGCTTGAAAAACTGTTTTTT	CASSVDPQGMVLEKLFF
TRBJ2-4	TRBV28	many	TRBD2	TGTGCCAGCGTTGCGGGAGACCTCGGGGGAAACATTCAGTACTTC	CASVAGDLGGNIQYF
TRBJ1-5	TRBV7-8	-	-	TGTGCCAGCAGCTTTCTTCAGACGGGAAAATATAGCAATCAGCCCCAGCATTTT	CASSFLQTGKYSNQPQHF
TRBJ1-1	TRBV18	-	TRBD1	TGTGCCAGCTCACCTACAGGGGTGAAGACTGAAGCTTTCTTT	CASSPTGVKTEAFF
TRBJ1-1	TRBV4-2	-	-	TGTGCCAGCAGCCAAGATCAATCGCCAGTCAACACTGAAGCTTTCTTT	CASSQDQSPVNTEAFF
TRBJ1-6	TRBV6-1	-	-	TGTGCCAGCAGTGCCCCCACAGGGACGAGTAATTCACCCCTCCACTTT	CASSAPTGTSNSPLHF
TRBJ2-7	TRBV27	-	-	TGTGCCAGCAGCCATGCTTTTCACGAGCAGTACTTC	CASSHAFHEQYF
TRBJ1-1	TRBV6-1	-	-	TGTGCCAGCAGTGAGGACAGTTTGAACACTGAAGCTTTCTTT	CASSEDSLNTEAFF
TRBJ1-5	TRBV28	few	-	TGTGCCAGCAGTTTCACAGGGCTAGCCAATCAGCCCCAGCATTTT	CASSFTGLANQPQHF
TRBJ1-6	TRBV28	few	-	TGTGCCAGCAGAAAGATGCAACTGATTAATTCACCCCTCCACTTT	CASRKMQLINSPLHF
TRBJ1-1	TRBV6-9	-	-	TGTGCCAGCAGTAAACCATTCTGGTGGCTTCAGAACACTGAAGCTTTCTTT	CASSKPFWWLQNTEAFF
TRBJ2-5	TRBV5-1	once	TRBD1	TGCGCCAGCAGCTTGGCATCAGGGGGCGGTGAAACCCAGTACTTC	CASSLASGGGETQYF
TRBJ1-2	TRBV5-5	-	TRBD1	TGTGCCGTCTCCGGGACAGAAGACTATGGCTACACCTTC	CAVSGTEDYGYTF
TRBJ1-1	TRBV10-3	-	TRBD1	TGTGCCATCAGGGACAGGGTCATGAACACTGAAGCTTTCTTT	CAIRDRVMNTEAFF
TRBJ1-3	TRBV5-4	-	TRBD1	TGTGCCAGCAGCTTAACGGACAGGGTGGCAGGAAACACCATATATTTT	CASSLTDRVAGNTIYF
TRBJ1-1	TRBV29-1	-	-	TGCAGCGTTATCGGCGCTGAAGCTTTCTTT	CSVIGAEAFF
TRBJ1-1	TRBV19	-	TRBD1	TGTGCCAGTCGAGGACAGGGGTGGACTGAAGCTTTCTTT	CASRGQGWTEAFF
TRBJ1-1	TRBV4-1	-	-	TGCGCCAGCAGCCAAGGGGCATGGGCTGACACTGAAGCTTTCTTT	CASSQGAWADTEAFF